This is a list of T cell receptor beta chains from one sample in a study of T cell changes during pregnancy in multiple sclerosis. Some clones are missing from TCRdb's copy, which holds only in-frame ones; the method was immunoSEQ multiplex PCR. The data show about 44,000 clones, with less than 95% seen just once and 0.4% to 0.55% held by the top ten. This sample comprised CD4+ T cells from peripheral blood mononuclear cells, obtained in the third trimester of pregnancy. Every receptor here comes from a female donor with multiple sclerosis, enrolled in a pregnancy study. Both conserved end residues are part of each CDR3. A D gene is named only where the DNA matches it firmly. Part of the rows lack a size; the others show once, few, many or a class for expanded clones.

-,TRBV25-1,-,TRBJ2-7,TGTGCCAGCAGCCAAAGGACAGCCACCTACGAGCAGTACTTC,CASSQRTATYEQYF
-,TRBV5-1,-,TRBJ2-3,TGCGCCAGCAGCACTCCAGGGTCAGATACGCAGTATTTT,CASSTPGSDTQYF
once,TRBV18,TRBD2,TRBJ2-1,TGTGCCAGCTCACCAAGCCTAGGACTAGCGGATTCCTACAATGAGCAGTTCTTC,CASSPSLGLADSYNEQFF
-,TRBV11-2,-,TRBJ2-4,TGTGCCAGCAGCCGGACAGAAAACATTCAGTACTTC,CASSRTENIQYF
-,TRBV6-5,TRBD2,TRBJ2-5,TGTGCCAGCAGTTTTAGCGGGAGTAGGAAAGAGACCCAGTACTTC,CASSFSGSRKETQYF
-,TRBV5-5,-,TRBJ1-1,TGTGCCAGCAGCTTGGTTGTTCGGGATCTCACTGAAGCTTTCTTT,CASSLVVRDLTEAFF
-,TRBV9,-,TRBJ2-1,TGTGCCAGCAGCGTTCACTCAAGCGGCCACAATGAGCAGTTCTTC,CASSVHSSGHNEQFF
-,TRBV19,TRBD1,TRBJ2-2,TGTGCCAGTCAGGACAGGGGACGGACCGGGGAGCTGTTTTTT,CASQDRGRTGELFF
-,TRBV6-6,-,TRBJ2-7,TGTGCCAGCAGTTACCCAGGGGGACTCTACGAGCAGTACTTC,CASSYPGGLYEQYF
-,TRBV19,-,TRBJ2-5,TGTGCCAGTAGTCTACAGGGGGGGGAGACCCAGTACTTC,CASSLQGGETQYF
-,TRBV19,-,TRBJ1-5,TGTGCCAGTAACGACAGGCCCCAGCATTTT,CASNDRPQHF
once,TRBV6-1,-,TRBJ2-7,TGTGCCAGCAGTAAACAGGACAGCTCCTACGAGCAGTACTTC,CASSKQDSSYEQYF
-,TRBV7-2,-,TRBJ2-7,TGTGCCAGCAGCTTAGCCGGACAAGATTACGAGCAGTACTTC,CASSLAGQDYEQYF
-,TRBV30,-,TRBJ1-5,TGTGCCTGGAGTCTATCTCTCAATCAGCCCCAGCATTTT,CAWSLSLNQPQHF
-,TRBV2,-,TRBJ2-7,TGTGCCAGCAGTGATTTGGGAATCGCTAGGGGGGAGCAGTACTTC,CASSDLGIARGEQYF
-,TRBV18,-,TRBJ1-2,TGTGCCAGCTCACCCACCACCCCCGGCAGGGCGGTACATGGCTACACCTTC,CASSPTTPGRAVHGYTF
-,TRBV9,TRBD1,TRBJ2-7,TGTGCCAGCAGCGCGGGGACAGGGGGTATCTACGAGCAGTACTTC,CASSAGTGGIYEQYF
-,TRBV15,-,TRBJ1-1,TGTGCCACCAGCGGGGGGACCCTTTCGGGAAGGACTGAAGCTTTCTTT,CATSGGTLSGRTEAFF
-,TRBV9,TRBD2,TRBJ2-7,TGTGCCAGCAGCGTGGCGGGAGACCGCCTGGCCGAGCAGTACTTC,CASSVAGDRLAEQYF
-,TRBV7-3,TRBD1,TRBJ2-1,TGTGCCAGCAGCCCTTCGACAGGGAAGCAGTTCTTC,CASSPSTGKQFF
-,TRBV7-3,TRBD1,TRBJ2-5,TGTGCCAGCAGCAAAGGGGACAGCTGGGGGAAAGAGACCCAGTACTTC,CASSKGDSWGKETQYF
-,TRBV29-1,-,TRBJ2-3,TGCAGCGTTCCCAGGGCGGGAAGCACAGATACGCAGTATTTT,CSVPRAGSTDTQYF
-,TRBV27,TRBD1,TRBJ1-5,TGTGCCAGCAGTTTCAGGGGGCTAAAGCAGCCCCAGCATTTT,CASSFRGLKQPQHF
-,TRBV18,TRBD2,TRBJ2-2,TGTGCCAGCCGGAGGACTAGCGGGATTCTCACCGGGGAGCTGTTTTTT,CASRRTSGILTGELFF
-,TRBV19,-,TRBJ2-1,TGTGCCAGTAGTATAGCCATCTACAATGAGCAGTTCTTC,CASSIAIYNEQFF
-,TRBV19,TRBD1,TRBJ1-2,TGTGCCAGTAGCGACAGGGGAAGGAGGGGCTACACCTTC,CASSDRGRRGYTF
-,TRBV20-1,TRBD2,TRBJ2-1,TGCAGTGCTAGCGGGAGGGACGAGCAGTTCTTC,CSASGRDEQFF
-,TRBV28,TRBD2,TRBJ2-7,TGTGCCAGCAGTCTCCCGGGACTAGCGGACTACGAGCAGTACTTC,CASSLPGLADYEQYF
-,TRBV30,TRBD2,TRBJ2-1,TGTGCCTGGAGTACCCCCTGGGCGGGAGGACACAATGAGCAGTTCTTC,CAWSTPWAGGHNEQFF
-,TRBV5-1,-,TRBJ2-5,TGCGCCAGCGACCCCCCGGAGGAGAAGAAAGAGACCCAGTACTTC,CASDPPEEKKETQYF
-,TRBV4-2,TRBD2,TRBJ2-1,TGTGCCAGCAGCCAAGTGTCGGGAGGGCCCGTCAATGAGCAGTTCTTC,CASSQVSGGPVNEQFF
-,TRBV5-6,TRBD1,TRBJ2-7,TGTGCCAGCAGCTTGCCGGGACAGAACTACGAGCAGTACTTC,CASSLPGQNYEQYF
once,TRBV5-4,-,TRBJ1-2,TGTGCCAGCAGTCCTAGGACACGGGGGGGCTATGGCTACACCTTC,CASSPRTRGGYGYTF
-,TRBV25-1,-,TRBJ1-1,TGTGCCAGCAGTGAACTAGGTATTACTGAAGCTTTCTTT,CASSELGITEAFF
-,TRBV6-6,-,TRBJ2-7,TGTGCCAGCACCCCAGTCGGGACACTTAAACTCTACGAGCAGTACTTC,CASTPVGTLKLYEQYF
-,TRBV10-2,-,TRBJ2-1,TGCGCCAGCTCGGGAGCCGAGCAGTTCTTC,CASSGAEQFF
few,TRBV6-5,TRBD1,TRBJ1-1,TGTGCCAGCAGTTACTTCCGGACAGGGAACACTGAAGCTTTCTTT,CASSYFRTGNTEAFF
-,TRBV28,-,TRBJ1-5,TGTGCCAGCAGTTTCAGGGGTCCTCAGCCCCAGCATTTT,CASSFRGPQPQHF
once,TRBV9,TRBD1,TRBJ1-5,TGTGCCAGCAGCCCGGGACAGGATAATCAGCCCCAGCATTTT,CASSPGQDNQPQHF
-,TRBV18,TRBD2,TRBJ2-1,TGTGCCAGCTCACCACCGAGGACTAGCACCTACAATGAGCAGTTCTTC,CASSPPRTSTYNEQFF
-,TRBV5-1,-,TRBJ2-5,TGCGCCAGCAGCTTGGATCGCGGAGGAGGGGGCGAGACCCAGTACTTC,CASSLDRGGGGETQYF
-,TRBV11-3,TRBD2,TRBJ2-1,TGTGCCAGCAGCAGAGAAGCGGGAGCTTCGGATGAGCAGTTCTTC,CASSREAGASDEQFF
-,TRBV28,TRBD1,TRBJ1-5,TGTGCCAGTCAGGGGGACGATGGCAATCAGCCCCAGCATTTT,CASQGDDGNQPQHF
-,TRBV18,-,TRBJ2-7,TGTGCCAGCTCACCTTTAGCCGGGTACGAGCAGTACTTC,CASSPLAGYEQYF
-,TRBV19,-,TRBJ2-2,TGTGCCAGTAGCCTGGAGGGCCGGGCCACCGGGGAGCTGTTTTTT,CASSLEGRATGELFF
-,TRBV30,TRBD2,TRBJ2-3,TGTGCCAACCAACTGGTAGCGGGACTAACAGATACGCAGTATTTT,CANQLVAGLTDTQYF
-,TRBV2,-,TRBJ2-7,TGTGCCAGCAGTGAACAGGGGCCTTCGTTGTACGAGCAGTACTTC,CASSEQGPSLYEQYF
once,TRBV19,TRBD2,TRBJ2-7,TGTGCCAGTAGTCCTCTTACTAGCGGTCATTCCTACGAGCAGTACTTC,CASSPLTSGHSYEQYF
-,TRBV6-1,TRBD1,TRBJ2-5,TGTGCCAGCAGTGAAGCGGGAAGACCCAGGGGGAAAGAGACCCAGTACTTC,CASSEAGRPRGKETQYF